This entry features one TCR beta chain sequence. The data stem from a study of blood T cell repertoires in COVID-19. Study-wide background: Sources were T cells, B-cell-depleted T cells, or PBMCs; the material itself was cDNA or gDNA.

Residents of approximately 25 US areas, aged roughly 18 to 89 years, made up the participants. Cohorts were assigned according to the clinical history that participants reported. The authors' processing: Reference gene primers were amplified, and this amplification served to estimate nucleated cell counts. Method: immunoSEQ multiplex PCR; TCRdb's copy keeps in-frame clones and lacks some. The V and J calls and the clone size are those of that table, but D and trimming were determined from the DNA. The data show a few hundred thousand clones, with over 80% seen just once and over 4.5% held by the top ten. Germline CDR1 KGHSH, CDR2 LQKENI. The CDR3 is 17 amino acids. Trimming cost V 3 bases and J 4 bases, with 21 bases left between them.

Sequencing was carried out using PBMCs or T cells enriched from blood (not recorded which). This sequence originates from a woman in her forties or fifties who had recovered from COVID-19. V and J are TRBV18 and TRBJ1-2; tentative D call: TRBD1 (6 bases). The CDR3 loop reads CASSPEVGTLTSYGYTF. The CDR3 DNA is TGTGCCAGCTCACCGGAGGTGGGGACACTTACCTCCTATGGCTACACCTTC. The full variable domain, its missing parts supplied by reference TRBV18 and TRBJ1-2, is NAGVMQNPRHLVRRRGQEARLRCSPMKGHSHVYWYRQLPEEGLKFMVYLQKENIIDESGMPKERFSAEFPKEGPSILRIQQVVRGDSAAYFCASSPEVGTLTSYGYTFGSGTRLTVV.